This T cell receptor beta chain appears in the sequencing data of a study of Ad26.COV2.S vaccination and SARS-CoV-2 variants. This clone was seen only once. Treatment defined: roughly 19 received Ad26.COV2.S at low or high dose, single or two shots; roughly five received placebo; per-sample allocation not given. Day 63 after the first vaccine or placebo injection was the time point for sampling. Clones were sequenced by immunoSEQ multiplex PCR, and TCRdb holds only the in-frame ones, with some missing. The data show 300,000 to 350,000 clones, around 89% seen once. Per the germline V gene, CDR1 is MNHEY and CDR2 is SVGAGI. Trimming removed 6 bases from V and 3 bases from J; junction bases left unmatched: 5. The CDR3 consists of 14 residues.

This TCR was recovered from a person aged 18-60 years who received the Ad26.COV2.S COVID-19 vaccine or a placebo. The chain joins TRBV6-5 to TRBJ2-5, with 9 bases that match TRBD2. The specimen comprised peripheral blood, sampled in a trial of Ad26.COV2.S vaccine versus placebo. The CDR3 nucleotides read TGTGCCAGCAGAAGGGCTAGCGGGGAAGAGACCCAGTACTTC. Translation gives CASRRASGEETQYF.